This T cell receptor (beta chain) was captured in a study of T cell repertoires in cytomegalovirus infection. Overall study context: The public TCR beta signatures pointed to both CMV infection and matching HLA type.

This CDR3 spans 13 amino acids. Germline-derived CDR1 and CDR2 are DFQATT and SNEGSKA (reference sequence). On this clonotype itself: Antigen: not known. Germline is not matched at one junction end, which may reflect a read error.

Study results and limitations: The ex vivo response showed dominance by HLA-C-restricted CMV-specific TCR beta clonotypes. Adding up the frequency of public TCR beta families identified people who carried CMV plus the relevant HLA.

TCRdb reprocessed the reads via MiXCR and lists one record per CDR3 protein. Of hundreds of thousands of distinct CDR3 sequences detected, approximately 32% appear once; the ten largest clones hold roughly 15%. Material: PBMCs. The gene calls are TRBV20-1 and TRBJ1-1; 8 bases align to TRBD1. The sequence derives from a human donor in good health (CMV status not recorded). Some clones in this sample may be carry-over from other donors' samples. In DNA form, the CDR3 reads TGCAGTGCTAGGGGGACAGGCCACACGGAAGCTTTATTT. Protein sequence: CSARGTGHTEALF.